This is a list of T cell receptor beta chains from one sample in a study of blood T cell repertoires in COVID-19. Clones were sequenced by immunoSEQ multiplex PCR, and TCRdb holds only the in-frame ones, with some missing. The sample holds just under 350,000 clones, 88% seen once. Sample: peripheral blood. Source of these receptors: a woman aged 70-85 years with COVID-19, enrolled during active disease. Each CDR3 is given with its conserved first and last residue. The order of the fields is clone size, J gene, D gene, V gene, CDR3 DNA, CDR3 protein. D genes are given only for firm matches. Some rows mark clone size as missing; the rest say once, few, many or name a class of expanded clone.

clone_size: NA
j_call: TRBJ2-2
d_call: TRBD1
v_call: TRBV7-9
cdr3_nt: TGTGCCAGCATCGTACAGGGGCCATCCAACACCGGGGAGCTGTTTTTT
cdr3_aa: CASIVQGPSNTGELFF

clone_size: NA
j_call: TRBJ1-1
d_call: NA
v_call: TRBV5-1
cdr3_nt: TGCGCCAGCAGCGTTGGGAGTAACACTGAAGCTTTCTTT
cdr3_aa: CASSVGSNTEAFF

clone_size: NA
j_call: TRBJ1-5
d_call: NA
v_call: TRBV19
cdr3_nt: TGTGCCAGTAGTATAGTCAGGGATAGCAATCAGCCCCAGCATTTT
cdr3_aa: CASSIVRDSNQPQHF

clone_size: once
j_call: TRBJ1-2
d_call: NA
v_call: TRBV2
cdr3_nt: TGTGCCAGCAAATTCGGGGGGGCTGACTATGGCTACACCTTC
cdr3_aa: CASKFGGADYGYTF

clone_size: NA
j_call: TRBJ1-5
d_call: NA
v_call: TRBV6-5
cdr3_nt: TGTGCCAGCAGCCGGGAAGGCAATCAGCCCCAGCATTTT
cdr3_aa: CASSREGNQPQHF

clone_size: once
j_call: TRBJ1-2
d_call: TRBD1
v_call: TRBV27
cdr3_nt: TGTGCCAGCGCATTAGGGACAGGACTCTATGGCTACACCTTC
cdr3_aa: CASALGTGLYGYTF

clone_size: once
j_call: TRBJ2-3
d_call: NA
v_call: TRBV7-9
cdr3_nt: TGTGCCAGCATTCTCCCTCAGGGTTTTTCAGATACGCAGTATTTT
cdr3_aa: CASILPQGFSDTQYF

clone_size: NA
j_call: TRBJ1-2
d_call: TRBD1
v_call: TRBV19
cdr3_nt: TGTGCCAGTAGTACCGGGACAGGGCCACGATATGGCTACACCTTC
cdr3_aa: CASSTGTGPRYGYTF

clone_size: NA
j_call: TRBJ1-6
d_call: NA
v_call: TRBV25-1
cdr3_nt: TGTGCCAGCACCCAGGGATCCTATAATTCACCCCTCCACTTT
cdr3_aa: CASTQGSYNSPLHF

clone_size: once
j_call: TRBJ2-7
d_call: NA
v_call: TRBV6-6
cdr3_nt: TGTGCCAGCAGTTACGCGGACCAAGGGGGTTACGAGCAGTACTTC
cdr3_aa: CASSYADQGGYEQYF

clone_size: NA
j_call: TRBJ1-2
d_call: NA
v_call: TRBV12-3/TRBV12-4
cdr3_nt: TGTGCCAGCAGTTTAACCAGGGGCTACACCTTC
cdr3_aa: CASSLTRGYTF

clone_size: NA
j_call: TRBJ2-3
d_call: TRBD1
v_call: TRBV10-3
cdr3_nt: TGTGCCATCACTCAGGACAGGGAGGCGCAGTATTTT
cdr3_aa: CAITQDREAQYF

clone_size: NA
j_call: TRBJ1-5
d_call: NA
v_call: TRBV28
cdr3_nt: TGTGCCAGCAGTTTATCGGGGGTCGGGCGGCCGCCCCAGCATTTT
cdr3_aa: CASSLSGVGRPPQHF

clone_size: once
j_call: TRBJ1-2
d_call: NA
v_call: TRBV14
cdr3_nt: TGTGCCAGCAGCCAGGACATTGTCTATGGCTACACCTTC
cdr3_aa: CASSQDIVYGYTF

clone_size: NA
j_call: TRBJ2-5
d_call: NA
v_call: TRBV5-1
cdr3_nt: TGCGCCAGCAGCCCACAGGGTGAGGAGGAGACCCAGTACTTC
cdr3_aa: CASSPQGEEETQYF

clone_size: NA
j_call: TRBJ1-1
d_call: TRBD1
v_call: TRBV7-9
cdr3_nt: TGTGCCAGCAGCCCGACAGGGATCCATACTGAAGCTTTCTTT
cdr3_aa: CASSPTGIHTEAFF

clone_size: NA
j_call: TRBJ2-7
d_call: TRBD1
v_call: TRBV28
cdr3_nt: TGTGCCAGCAGCCAGCAGGGGGTCTTCTACGAGCAGTACTTC
cdr3_aa: CASSQQGVFYEQYF

clone_size: few
j_call: TRBJ2-7
d_call: NA
v_call: TRBV6-5
cdr3_nt: TGTGCCAGCAGTTACGGGGGGACAGCCTACGAGCAGTACTTC
cdr3_aa: CASSYGGTAYEQYF

clone_size: NA
j_call: TRBJ1-5
d_call: NA
v_call: TRBV13
cdr3_nt: TGTGCCAGCAGCCAAGGACGGGGTGGGGAACCCCAGCATTTT
cdr3_aa: CASSQGRGGEPQHF

clone_size: NA
j_call: TRBJ2-7
d_call: TRBD2
v_call: TRBV19
cdr3_nt: TGTGCCAGTAGTATGGTAAGCGGGGGGATCTACGAGCAGTACTTC
cdr3_aa: CASSMVSGGIYEQYF

clone_size: NA
j_call: TRBJ2-1
d_call: NA
v_call: TRBV21-1
cdr3_nt: TGTGCCAGCAGCAATCCCAGGGGCTACAATGAGCAGTTCTTC
cdr3_aa: CASSNPRGYNEQFF

clone_size: NA
j_call: TRBJ2-5
d_call: TRBD2
v_call: TRBV7-6
cdr3_nt: TGTGCCAGCAGCCGTGGACTAGTAGAGACCCAGTACTTC
cdr3_aa: CASSRGLVETQYF

clone_size: NA
j_call: TRBJ1-5
d_call: TRBD1
v_call: TRBV5-8
cdr3_nt: TGTGCCAGCAGTCTAGGACAGGGAATCAATCAGCCCCAGCATTTT
cdr3_aa: CASSLGQGINQPQHF

clone_size: NA
j_call: TRBJ1-1
d_call: NA
v_call: TRBV5-8
cdr3_nt: TGTGCCAGCAGCTTCCAGGGCACTGAAGCTTTCTTT
cdr3_aa: CASSFQGTEAFF

clone_size: NA
j_call: TRBJ2-5
d_call: NA
v_call: TRBV11-2
cdr3_nt: TGTGCCAGCAGCCCCGGTGCCCTCGAGACCCAGTACTTC
cdr3_aa: CASSPGALETQYF

clone_size: NA
j_call: TRBJ1-3
d_call: TRBD1
v_call: TRBV5-1
cdr3_nt: TGCGCCAGCAGCCGGACAGGGGTAGGCTCTGGAAACACCATATATTTT
cdr3_aa: CASSRTGVGSGNTIYF

clone_size: NA
j_call: TRBJ2-7
d_call: TRBD2
v_call: TRBV7-2
cdr3_nt: TGTGCCAGCAGCCTTGCCGGGACTAGCGCCCACGAGCAGTACTTC
cdr3_aa: CASSLAGTSAHEQYF

clone_size: NA
j_call: TRBJ1-6
d_call: TRBD1
v_call: TRBV6-6
cdr3_nt: TGTGCCAGCCTGGGACAGGGGAGGGATAATTCACCCCTCCACTTT
cdr3_aa: CASLGQGRDNSPLHF

clone_size: once
j_call: TRBJ1-5
d_call: NA
v_call: TRBV27
cdr3_nt: TGTGCCAGCAGTTCGGGCAGGGGTTATAGCAATCAGCCCCAGCATTTT
cdr3_aa: CASSSGRGYSNQPQHF

clone_size: NA
j_call: TRBJ1-2
d_call: TRBD1
v_call: TRBV28
cdr3_nt: TGTGCCAGCAGTCGCTGGACAGGGGGGAATTATGGCTACACCTTC
cdr3_aa: CASSRWTGGNYGYTF

clone_size: NA
j_call: TRBJ1-6
d_call: TRBD1
v_call: TRBV30
cdr3_nt: TGTGCCTGGAGTTTAACCCAGGGGGCGACTGGTTCACCCCTCCACTTT
cdr3_aa: CAWSLTQGATGSPLHF

clone_size: NA
j_call: TRBJ1-2
d_call: NA
v_call: TRBV5-1
cdr3_nt: TGCGCCAGCAGTGTACAGGGACCTAACTATGGCTACACCTTC
cdr3_aa: CASSVQGPNYGYTF

clone_size: NA
j_call: TRBJ2-3
d_call: TRBD2
v_call: TRBV7-9
cdr3_nt: TGTGCCAGCACCGGGACTAGCGGGGGGGCCTGGAATACGCAGTATTTT
cdr3_aa: CASTGTSGGAWNTQYF

clone_size: NA
j_call: TRBJ1-1
d_call: TRBD1
v_call: TRBV4-1
cdr3_nt: TGCGCCAGCAGCCAAACCGGGACAGCAAACACTGAAGCTTTCTTT
cdr3_aa: CASSQTGTANTEAFF

clone_size: NA
j_call: TRBJ2-7
d_call: NA
v_call: TRBV12-5
cdr3_nt: TGTGCTAGTGGTTTGGTATTAGGGGTCAACTACGAGCAGTACTTC
cdr3_aa: CASGLVLGVNYEQYF

clone_size: NA
j_call: TRBJ2-1
d_call: NA
v_call: TRBV7-9
cdr3_nt: TGTGCCAGCAGCATACAGACAGAGCAGTTCTTC
cdr3_aa: CASSIQTEQFF

clone_size: NA
j_call: TRBJ2-2
d_call: NA
v_call: TRBV3-1/TRBV3-2
cdr3_nt: TGTGCCAGCACCCTTTCTTATCCCAGGCCTACCGGGGAGCTGTTTTTT
cdr3_aa: CASTLSYPRPTGELFF

clone_size: NA
j_call: TRBJ2-7
d_call: TRBD1
v_call: TRBV28
cdr3_nt: TGTGCCAGCAGTCCGGACAGGGCCCTGTACTTC
cdr3_aa: CASSPDRALYF

clone_size: NA
j_call: TRBJ1-2
d_call: TRBD1
v_call: TRBV29-1
cdr3_nt: TGCAGCGTTGAAGATCAAGTAGCAGGGGGAAATGGCTACACCTTC
cdr3_aa: CSVEDQVAGGNGYTF

clone_size: NA
j_call: TRBJ1-2
d_call: NA
v_call: TRBV19
cdr3_nt: TGTGCCAGTAGTACCCAGACGGGGAGTTATGGCTACACCTTC
cdr3_aa: CASSTQTGSYGYTF

clone_size: NA
j_call: TRBJ1-5
d_call: NA
v_call: TRBV5-4
cdr3_nt: TGTGCCAGCAGCGAGTGGGGCGGTTCTCAGCCCCAGCATTTT
cdr3_aa: CASSEWGGSQPQHF

clone_size: NA
j_call: TRBJ1-2
d_call: NA
v_call: TRBV21-1
cdr3_nt: TGTGCCAGCACTTCACAGGGTTACTATGGCTACACCTTC
cdr3_aa: CASTSQGYYGYTF

clone_size: NA
j_call: TRBJ1-6
d_call: NA
v_call: TRBV4-3
cdr3_nt: TGCGCCAGCAGCCCGTCCGGGGTGTTGGATTCACCCCTCCACTTT
cdr3_aa: CASSPSGVLDSPLHF

clone_size: NA
j_call: TRBJ1-2
d_call: NA
v_call: TRBV7-9
cdr3_nt: TGTGCCAGCAGCTTAGCGTCGGGGGGGACCCATGGCTACACCTTC
cdr3_aa: CASSLASGGTHGYTF

clone_size: NA
j_call: TRBJ2-1
d_call: NA
v_call: TRBV27
cdr3_nt: TGTGCCAGCAGTTTAACCGGGTCCCGCAATGAGCAGTTCTTC
cdr3_aa: CASSLTGSRNEQFF

clone_size: NA
j_call: TRBJ2-2
d_call: TRBD1
v_call: TRBV24-1
cdr3_nt: TGTGCCACCAGTGACCCGACAGGGGGGTACGGGGAGCTGTTTTTT
cdr3_aa: CATSDPTGGYGELFF

clone_size: NA
j_call: TRBJ2-3
d_call: NA
v_call: TRBV18
cdr3_nt: TGTGCCAGCTCACCCCCAGGGGCTAGCACAGATACGCAGTATTTT
cdr3_aa: CASSPPGASTDTQYF

clone_size: NA
j_call: TRBJ1-2
d_call: TRBD1
v_call: TRBV24-1
cdr3_nt: TGTGCCACCAGTGACGAGGGACAGGGGGTGGAAGGCTACACCTTC
cdr3_aa: CATSDEGQGVEGYTF

clone_size: NA
j_call: TRBJ2-7
d_call: TRBD2
v_call: TRBV5-6
cdr3_nt: TGTGCCAGCAGCCCCGGGACTAGCATCGCCTACGAGCAGTACTTC
cdr3_aa: CASSPGTSIAYEQYF

clone_size: NA
j_call: TRBJ1-4
d_call: NA
v_call: TRBV5-8
cdr3_nt: TGTGCCAGCAGCCCCCCCGCCGACAGGCGTAATGAAAAACTGTTTTTT
cdr3_aa: CASSPPADRRNEKLFF

clone_size: NA
j_call: TRBJ2-1
d_call: NA
v_call: TRBV5-1
cdr3_nt: TGCGCCAGCAGCTTATGGCAGGTGAGCTACAATGAGCAGTTCTTC
cdr3_aa: CASSLWQVSYNEQFF